What follows describes a single TCR beta chain. The antigen is not known. Measured with immunoSEQ multiplex PCR; TCRdb has only the in-frame clones, and not every one. Seen here are about 47,000 clones, 86% observed once, and the top ten hold approximately 15%. These data come from a study of T cell clones after liver transplantation. Overall study context: Post-transplant blood was tracked for graft-donor-reactive T cell clones identified in a pre-transplant mixed lymphocyte reaction. Samples came pre-transplant, pre-randomization before withdrawal, and post-randomization after withdrawal ended. As an antigen-independent comparator, third-party-reactive TCRbeta sequences came from pre-transplant mixed lymphocyte reactions. General study findings and limits: The donor-reactive repertoire was only partly measurable in two subjects, lacking donor cells.

CDR3 size: 13 residues. The ends were cut back, 1 base at V and 3 bases at J, with 7 bases in the middle. CDR1 MNHNS and CDR2 SASEGT come from the germline V gene. The chain carries TRBV6-1 and TRBJ2-7; no clear D. The sequenced sample was CD8+ T cells from blood, obtained 12 months after liver transplant. This clonotype originated in a human patient who received a liver transplant. Some T cells may be supplied by the graft donor. The CDR3 DNA sequence: TGTGCCAGCAGTGAAGTGCGGCACTACGAGCAGTACTTC. It encodes CASSEVRHYEQYF.